A single sample is the source of the 17 T cell receptor beta chains below, sequenced in a study of blood T cell repertoires in COVID-19. Using immunoSEQ multiplex PCR, the repertoire was profiled, and TCRdb retains in-frame clones only, with some absent. The table records 220,000 or so clones, 86% of them present only once. Sequencing input: peripheral blood. These receptors originate from a woman aged 50 to 60 with COVID-19, enrolled during active disease.

The rearrangement joins TRBV7-2 to TRBJ1-5; perhaps TRBD1 as D (6 bases). This CDR3 has 15 amino acids. V shed 1 base and J shed 4 bases, with 11 bases lying between them. The germline V gene encodes CDR1 SGHTA and CDR2 FQGNSA. The CDR3, as DNA: TGTGCCAGCAGCTTAGGAACAGGGCTTAATCAGCCCCAGCATTTT. This codes for CASSLGTGLNQPQHF.

V usage is TRBV27 and J usage is TRBJ1-2; 7 nucleotides agree with TRBD1. The V gene end was trimmed by 8 bases and the J gene end by 2 bases; junction bases not matched to a gene: 11. The CDR3 is 15 amino acids. Germline CDR1 reads MNHEY; CDR2 reads SMNVEV (reference sequence). Here the CDR3 reads CASGATGVLNYGYTF. CDR3 nucleotides: TGTGCCAGCGGGGCAACAGGGGTCCTAAACTATGGCTACACCTTC.

The V and J genes are TRBV11-2 and TRBJ1-6, with TRBD1 matching over 7 bases. The CDR3 is 15 residues long. CDR1 is SGHAT and CDR2 is FQNNGV in the germline V gene. The J segment lost 7 bases and the V segment lost 5 bases, leaving 8 bases of the junction unmatched. CDR3 in amino acids: CASSGRTGTNSPLHF. For the CDR3, the DNA is TGTGCCAGCAGCGGTAGGACAGGAACGAATTCACCCCTCCACTTT.

The chain has TRBV7-6 and TRBJ2-5; D remains unclear. Germline values: CDR1 SGHVS, CDR2 FNYEAQ. V lost 1 base and J lost 2, with 11 bases in between. There are 15 residues in the CDR3. For the CDR3, the DNA is TGTGCCAGCAGCTTAGAACCCGCAGTACAAGAGACCCAGTACTTC. Its translation is CASSLEPAVQETQYF. The full variable domain, its missing parts supplied by reference TRBV7-6 and TRBJ2-5, is GAGVSQSPRYKVTKRGQDVALRCDPISGHVSLYWYRQALGQGPEFLTYFNYEAQQDKSGLPNDRFSAERPEGSISTLTIQRTEQRDSAMYRCASSLEPAVQETQYFGPGTRLLVL.

The V and J genes are TRBV28 and TRBJ1-2; unclear D gene. The CDR3 is made up of 12 amino acids. V was pared by 5 bases and J by 8 bases, with 12 bases between. Germline V gene data show CDR1 as MDHEN and CDR2 as SYDVKM. The DNA for the CDR3 is TGTGCCAGCAGTCGGGGAATAATGGGCTACACCTTC. Translation gives CASSRGIMGYTF.

The CDR3 protein is CASSEGTGGNAYEQYF. The CDR3, as DNA: TGTGCCAGCAGTGAAGGGACAGGGGGCAATGCCTACGAGCAGTACTTC. The chain links TRBV2 to TRBJ2-7; 11 positions agree with TRBD1. The V segment lost 1 base and the J segment 2 bases; nucleotides outside the gene matches: 4. The CDR3 extends over 16 amino acids. Germline values: CDR1 SNHLY, CDR2 FYNNEI.

The rearrangement joins TRBV9 to TRBJ1-6; 12 bases match TRBD1. CDR1 SGDLS and CDR2 YYNGEE come from the germline V gene. The CDR3 loop spans 16 amino acids. V shed 3 bases and J 6 bases; nucleotides not matched to a gene: 4. This chain's CDR3 is CASSEGTGGINSPLHF. In DNA, the CDR3 is TGTGCCAGCAGCGAGGGGACAGGGGGCATTAATTCACCCCTCCACTTT.

The J gene is TRBJ1-1, the V gene TRBV18; D might be TRBD1 (5 bases). CDR1 is KGHSH, CDR2 LQKENI, per germline. The CDR3 totals 14 residues. V was trimmed by 2 bases and J by 0 bases, leaving 7 bases between them. The DNA for the CDR3 is TGTGCCAGCTCACCAGGAGGGGTGAACACTGAAGCTTTCTTT. The encoded protein is CASSPGGVNTEAFF.

The rearrangement joins TRBV7-2 to TRBJ1-3; D ambiguous. V was trimmed by 3 bases and J by 4 bases, leaving 10 bases between them. Looked up from germline, CDR1 is SGHTA and CDR2 is FQGNSA. The CDR3 loop spans 14 amino acids. CDR3 bases: TGTGCCAGCAGCTTTGGCGGTCCGGGAAACACCATATATTTT. Translation gives CASSFGGPGNTIYF.

This chain connects TRBV11-3 to TRBJ2-2; no clear D gene. Germline CDR1 is SGHNT and CDR2 is YENEEA. The CDR3 is 11 residues long. V lost 3 bases and J 8 bases, leaving 4 bases between the germline ends. The CDR3 coding sequence is TGTGCCAGCAGCTTCGAGGGGGAGCTGTTTTTT. The encoded protein is CASSFEGELFF.

The chain has TRBV19 and TRBJ1-1, with D perhaps matching TRBD1 (5 bases). This CDR3 is 14 amino acids long. Trimming stripped 1 base from V and 11 bases from J, with 17 bases between. Germline CDR1 reads LNHDA; CDR2 reads SQIVND (reference sequence). The CDR3 nucleotides are TGTGCCAGTAGTATAGCCGCAGGGTCAGTATATGCTTTCTTT. Translation: CASSIAAGSVYAFF.

V is TRBV11-2 and J is TRBJ1-5; possibly TRBD1 for D (6 bases). Germline CDR1 SGHAT, CDR2 FQNNGV. The ends were cut back, 5 bases at V and 4 bases at J, with 15 bases in the middle. There are 15 residues in the CDR3. The DNA for the CDR3 is TGTGCCAGCAGCCAGGGGCGAGGGCCGAATCAGCCCCAGCATTTT. This encodes CASSQGRGPNQPQHF.

The J gene is TRBJ1-3, the V gene TRBV2; the D gene is possibly TRBD1 (5 bases). The V end was cut by 4 bases, the J end by 7 bases, with 17 bases between. CDR3 size: 15 residues. The germline V gene has CDR1 SNHLY and CDR2 FYNNEI. The CDR3 DNA sequence: TGTGCCAGCAGTGCCGACGGGACTCTGGGGAACACCATATATTTT. Amino acid sequence: CASSADGTLGNTIYF.

The chain combines TRBV27 with TRBJ2-1, with 7 bases lining up with TRBD1. V lost 2 bases to trimming and J lost 8 bases; unmatched junction nucleotides: 3. The CDR3 runs to 13 residues. CDR1 and CDR2 from the germline V gene are MNHEY and SMNVEV (reference sequence). CDR3 sequence: CASSLLQGYEQFF. CDR3 DNA sequence: TGTGCCAGCAGTTTACTACAGGGGTATGAGCAGTTCTTC.

The rearrangement uses TRBV5-5 and TRBJ2-7; TRBD1 matches 8 bases. V shed 4 bases, J shed 0 bases, and the junction held 9 bases outside the gene matches. Germline values: CDR1 SGHKS, CDR2 YYEKEE (reference sequence). This CDR3 has 16 residues. The CDR3 protein is CASSPATGGSSYEQYV. In DNA form, the CDR3 reads TGTGCCAGCAGCCCCGCTACAGGGGGTTCCTCCTACGAGCAGTACGTC.

This chain joins TRBV19 and TRBJ1-1; tentatively, D is TRBD1 (5 bases). The CDR3 runs 15 residues. Germline CDR1 reads LNHDA; CDR2 reads SQIVND (reference sequence). Trimming took off 3 bases at V and 0 bases at J, with 11 bases between the two ends. The CDR3 DNA follows: TGTGCCAGTAGTATTATTAAGGGGATGAACACTGAAGCTTTCTTT. Translating gives CASSIIKGMNTEAFF.

The V and J genes are TRBV5-1 and TRBJ2-3, with D perhaps TRBD2 (5 bases). The CDR3 extends over 15 amino acids. The germline V gene has CDR1 SGHRS and CDR2 YFSETQ. V lost 4 bases and J 2 bases, leaving 14 bases between the germline ends. The CDR3 region has the DNA TGCGCCAGCAGCACGTCCGGCGGACTCACAGATACGCAGTATTTT. It encodes CASSTSGGLTDTQYF.